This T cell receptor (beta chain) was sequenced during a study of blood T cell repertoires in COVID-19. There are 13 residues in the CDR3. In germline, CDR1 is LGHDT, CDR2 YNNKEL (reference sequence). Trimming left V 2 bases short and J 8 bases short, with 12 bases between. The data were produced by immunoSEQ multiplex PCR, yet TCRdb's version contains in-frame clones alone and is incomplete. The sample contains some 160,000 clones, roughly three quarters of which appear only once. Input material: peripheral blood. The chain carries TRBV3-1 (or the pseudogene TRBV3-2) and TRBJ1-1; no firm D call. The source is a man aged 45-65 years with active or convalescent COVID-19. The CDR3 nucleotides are TGTGCCAGCAGCCAACCCTTGGGCCGCGAAGCTTTCTTT. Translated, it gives CASSQPLGREAFF.